The clone carrying this T cell receptor (beta chain) was seen ten or more times. Its antigen is still unknown. This specimen comes from a study of T cell repertoires in cytomegalovirus infection. Study context: As its CMV epitopes, the study selected recently identified HLA-C-restricted and well-studied HLA-B-restricted targets. Carrying CMV and the relevant HLA type showed in public TCR beta signatures.

The CDR3 is 21 residues long. Per germline, CDR1 SGHTA and CDR2 FQGNSA. J was trimmed by 0 bases and V by 6 bases; bases with no gene match: 19. MiXCR, applied by TCRdb to the reads, yields one record per CDR3 protein. The sample lists about 770,000 distinct CDR3 sequences; 29% were seen once. Study outcomes and limitations: Ex vivo, HLA-C-restricted CMV-specific TCR beta clonotypes prevailed over the rest of the response.

The TCR was taken from a human donor in good health (CMV status not recorded). Some clones in this sample may be carry-over from other donors' samples. This rearrangement joins TRBV7-2 to TRBJ2-6, with 8 bases fitting TRBD2. Sequencing was performed on cultured CD8+ T cells from PBMCs, taken from culture after CMV antigen stimulation. The CDR3: CASRYPSGSGALYSGANVLTF. The CDR3 nucleotides read TGTGCCAGCAGATATCCGAGCGGGAGTGGGGCTCTATACTCTGGGGCCAACGTCCTGACTTTC.